The entry that follows covers one T cell receptor beta chain sequence. No antigen is known for it. Measured with immunoSEQ multiplex PCR; TCRdb has only the in-frame clones, and not every one. The repertoire holds around 2.5 million clones, roughly 93% seen once, with approximately 0.35% in the top ten. This specimen belongs to a study of shared clonotypes between healthy human individuals. Notes on the study in general: Shared across a few donors were roughly 5.3% of the naive CD4 clonotypes.

Germline-derived CDR1 and CDR2 are SGHAT and FQNNGV. This CDR3 contains 12 residues. The V end lost 1 base, the J end lost 7 bases, and 7 bases lay between the germline ends. Sequenced input: naive CD4+ T cells from PBMCs. Subset noted: CD45RA+ positively selected. The receptor was derived from a man between 18 and 29 years old in good health. Some clones in this sample may be carry-over from other donors' samples. The gene calls are TRBV11-2 and TRBJ1-1; D ambiguous. The CDR3 DNA sequence: TGTGCCAGCAGCTTAGTTGTGGGTGAAGCTTTCTTT. The encoded protein is CASSLVVGEAFF. The full variable domain, rest sourced from reference TRBV11-2 and TRBJ1-1, is EAGVAQSPRYKIIEKRQSVAFWCNPISGHATLYWYQQILGQGPKLLIQFQNNGVVDDSQLPKDRFSAERLKGVDSTLKIQPAKLEDSAVYLCASSLVVGEAFFGQGTRLTVV.